The source of this TCR beta chain is a study of technical replicates of blood from a few donors. This clone came up once. The length of the CDR3 is 16 residues. Germline V gene data show CDR1 as SGHVS and CDR2 as FNYEAQ. V was clipped by 5 bases and J by 4 bases, with 20 bases between them. The data were produced by immunoSEQ multiplex PCR, yet TCRdb's version contains in-frame clones alone and is incomplete. Of some 58,000 clones listed, approximately 94% are singletons. The TCR originated in a human donor in good health. This chain joins TRBV7-6 and TRBJ2-5; TRBD2 is a possible D gene (6 bases). Sequencing was done on a sample of T cells isolated from PBMCs. CDR3: CASSGRLDRSGETQYF. CDR3 sequence (DNA): TGTGCCAGCAGCGGCCGACTAGATAGGTCCGGAGAGACCCAGTACTTC.